This T cell receptor (beta chain) was identified in a study of blood T cell repertoires in COVID-19. Background on the study: The United States, Italy and Spain supplied acute and convalescent COVID-19 samples. In each case, the material was cDNA or gDNA derived from T cells, B-cell-depleted T cells, or PBMCs.

V lost 2 bases and J 0 bases, leaving 12 bases between the germline ends. The CDR3 consists of 17 residues. The germline CDR1 and CDR2 sequences are SGHNT and YYREEE (reference sequence). Per the original data handling: Amplification of reference gene primers was used by the study to estimate nucleated cell counts. The protocol was immunoSEQ multiplex PCR, while the TCRdb copy is restricted to in-frame clones and leaves out a portion. D and trimming come from the DNA, and the V and J calls and clone size come from that table. The sample includes roughly 120,000 clones, approximately 82% seen only once; the top ten take roughly 7.1%.

The specimen sequenced was peripheral blood. This receptor was obtained from a man between 65 and 79 years old with active or convalescent COVID-19. The gene calls are TRBV5-4 and TRBJ1-6, with a possible D match to TRBD1 (5 bases). The CDR3 nucleotides read TGTGCCAGCAGCTTATGGCAGGGAAGCTCCTATAATTCACCCCTCCACTTT. The encoded protein is CASSLWQGSSYNSPLHF. Complete variable domain (other parts from reference TRBV5-4 and TRBJ1-6): ETGVTQSPTHLIKTRGQQVTLRCSSQSGHNTVSWYQQALGQGPQFIFQYYREEENGRGNFPPRFSGLQFPNYSSELNVNALELDDSALYLCASSLWQGSSYNSPLHFGNGTRLTVT.